This is a list of T cell receptor beta chains from one sample in a study of T-cell memory formation after mild COVID-19. TCRdb analysed the 5' RACE reads with MiXCR anew, one entry per CDR3 protein. The data contain about 130,000 distinct CDR3 sequences, around 25% of them seen just once; the ten biggest clones take up roughly a quarter. Sequenced sample: PBMCs or a T cell subset sorted from them (not recorded which). The receptor set was obtained from an adult woman who had mild COVID-19 (a few samples of this study predate the infection). Cell type and time point are not known. Each CDR3 is given with its conserved first and last residue. D genes are given only for firm matches. Clone size is stated in some rows and not others, as once, few, many or a class when expanded.

TRBV29-1	-	TRBJ1-2	-	CSVGGVMGFWGYTF	TGCAGCGTAGGAGGGGTAATGGGGTTTTGGGGCTACACCTTC
TRBV27	few	TRBJ1-1	TRBD1	CASRDRGTEAFF	TGTGCCAGCAGGGACAGGGGCACTGAAGCTTTCTTT
TRBV5-1	few	TRBJ2-7	-	CATGTAPSYEQYF	TGCGCCACCGGAACGGCACCCTCCTACGAGCAGTACTTC
TRBV5-5	few	TRBJ1-1	-	CASSLLSPPEAFF	TGTGCCAGCAGCTTGCTGTCCCCCCCCGAAGCTTTCTTT
TRBV29-1	few	TRBJ1-2	-	CSVEDRWGLPDSGRGYTF	TGCAGCGTTGAAGATCGCTGGGGACTTCCAGATTCCGGACGTGGCTACACCTTC
TRBV4-2	few	TRBJ2-6	TRBD1	CASSQDINRGRTTGANVLTF	TGTGCCAGCAGCCAAGATATTAACAGGGGGAGAACGACTGGGGCCAACGTCCTGACTTTC
TRBV27	-	TRBJ2-1	-	CASSVPTDTNEQFF	TGTGCCAGCAGCGTCCCGACAGATACGAATGAGCAGTTCTTC
TRBV4-3	-	TRBJ1-2	TRBD1	CASSQDRASGYTF	TGCGCCAGCAGCCAGGACAGGGCCAGTGGCTACACCTTC
TRBV6-6	-	TRBJ1-2	TRBD1	CASRPNRGDGYTF	TGTGCCAGCAGACCCAACAGGGGCGATGGCTACACCTTC
TRBV12-3/TRBV12-4	few	TRBJ2-1	-	CASRTGIYNEQFF	TGTGCCAGCAGGACAGGAATCTACAATGAGCAGTTCTTC
TRBV6-2/TRBV6-3	many	TRBJ2-3	-	CASSDGRATDTQYF	TGTGCCAGCAGCGACGGACGAGCCACAGATACGCAGTATTTT
TRBV7-9	-	TRBJ1-1	-	CASIDSGNTEAFF	TGTGCCAGCATCGATTCAGGGAACACTGAAGCTTTCTTT
TRBV7-8	-	TRBJ1-4	TRBD1	CASSLAWDSLNEKLFF	TGTGCCAGCAGCTTAGCTTGGGACAGTCTTAATGAAAAACTGTTTTTT
TRBV7-9	-	TRBJ2-1	TRBD1	CASSSTGGHEQFF	TGTGCCAGCAGTTCGACAGGGGGACATGAGCAGTTCTTC
TRBV3-1	few	TRBJ2-7	TRBD2	CASSQELSGGPYEQYF	TGTGCCAGCAGCCAAGAGCTTAGCGGGGGGCCCTACGAGCAGTACTTC
TRBV20-1	few	TRBJ2-5	TRBD2	CSATSSGGTQETQYF	TGCAGTGCTACATCTAGCGGGGGGACCCAAGAGACCCAGTACTTC
TRBV2	once	TRBJ2-1	-	CASSEHAPEFF	TGTGCCAGCAGTGAACATGCCCCGGAGTTCTTC
TRBV5-1	few	TRBJ2-7	TRBD2	CASSSRTSGGSYEQYF	TGCGCCAGCAGCTCCCGGACTAGCGGGGGCTCCTACGAGCAGTACTTC
TRBV12-3/TRBV12-4	few	TRBJ1-5	-	CASSLWGLGQPQHF	TGTGCCAGCAGTTTATGGGGGCTAGGTCAGCCCCAGCATTTT
TRBV20-1	-	TRBJ1-2	-	CSARGRGGLGGYTF	TGCAGTGCTAGGGGGAGGGGTGGACTTGGTGGCTACACCTTC
TRBV7-9	few	TRBJ2-7	-	CASSSSSDHRSYEQYF	TGTGCCAGCAGCTCCTCTAGCGACCATAGATCCTACGAGCAGTACTTC
TRBV7-8	few	TRBJ2-1	TRBD2	CASSAPLSGSRYNEEFF	TGTGCCAGCAGCGCCCCCCTGAGCGGGAGTCGCTACAATGAGGAGTTCTTC
TRBV27	-	TRBJ2-3	-	CASRVSGTDTQYF	TGTGCCAGCAGGGTTAGCGGCACAGATACGCAGTATTTT